This T cell receptor (beta chain) was documented in a study of blood T cell repertoires in COVID-19. Study details: PBMCs, B-cell-depleted T cells, or T cells were the source of the cDNA or gDNA that made up the material.

Trimming left V 3 bases short and J 4 bases short, with 9 bases between. The CDR3 spans 13 residues. Residents of about two dozen US areas, aged about 18 to 89 years, made up the participants. Grouping used clinical history reported by participants in a survey and questionnaire. The recovered donors of Cohort 3 showed two negative PCRs, clearance, or symptom resolution. Clones were read by immunoSEQ multiplex PCR, and TCRdb kept only the in-frame ones, dropping some. The sample yields approximately 100,000 clones, 86% seen once. The TCR sequence derives from a woman between 50 and 59 years old who had recovered from COVID-19. Sequenced material: PBMCs or T cells enriched from blood (not recorded which). The chain recombines TRBV12-3 or TRBV12-4 with TRBJ2-5; tentatively, D is TRBD1 (6 bases). The CDR3 DNA sequence: TGTGCCAGCAGTTTCAGGGGTAGAGAGACCCAGTACTTC. It encodes CASSFRGRETQYF.